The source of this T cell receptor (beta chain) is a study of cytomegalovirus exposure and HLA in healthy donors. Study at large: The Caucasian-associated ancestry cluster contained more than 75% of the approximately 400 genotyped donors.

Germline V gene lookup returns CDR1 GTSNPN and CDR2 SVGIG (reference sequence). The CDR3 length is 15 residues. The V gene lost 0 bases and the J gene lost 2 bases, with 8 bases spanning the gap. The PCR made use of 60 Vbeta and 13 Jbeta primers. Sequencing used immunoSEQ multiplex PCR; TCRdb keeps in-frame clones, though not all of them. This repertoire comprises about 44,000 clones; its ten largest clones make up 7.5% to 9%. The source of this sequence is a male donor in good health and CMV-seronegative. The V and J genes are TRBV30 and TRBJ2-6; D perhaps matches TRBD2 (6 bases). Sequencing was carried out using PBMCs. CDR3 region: CAWSVGGAGANVLTF. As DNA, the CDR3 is TGTGCCTGGAGTGTTGGAGGGGCTGGGGCCAACGTCCTGACTTTC.